The next 12 T cell receptor beta chains were all read from a single sample in a study of radiotherapy plus CTLA-4 blockade in lung cancer. The data were produced by immunoSEQ multiplex PCR, yet TCRdb's version contains in-frame clones alone and is incomplete. Among 50,000 to 60,000 clones listed, about 80% were seen once. Specimen: peripheral blood, collected from a patient treated with radiotherapy plus ipilimumab. The receptors here all came from a human donor with non-small cell lung cancer whose response to radiotherapy plus ipilimumab could not be evaluated.

The J gene is TRBJ1-2, the V gene TRBV5-1, with unresolved D. V was trimmed by 0 bases and J by 4 bases, leaving 7 bases between them. This CDR3 region has 13 residues. Germline lookup yields CDR1 SGHRS and CDR2 YFSETQ. The CDR3 loop reads CASSLDSFYGYTF. CDR3 sequence (DNA): TGCGCCAGCAGCTTGGACAGCTTCTATGGCTACACCTTC.

The chain's CDR3 is CASSDPDRGHREKLFF. In DNA, the CDR3 is TGCGCCAGCAGTGACCCCGACAGGGGGCATCGTGAAAAACTGTTTTTT. The rearrangement joins TRBV10-2 to TRBJ1-4, with 10 bases matching TRBD1. CDR1 is WSHSY, CDR2 SAAADI, per germline. Trimming took 3 bases from V and 7 from J; bases not matched to a gene: 8. CDR3 length equals 16 residues.

The chain links TRBV11-2 to TRBJ2-7; 12 bases are shared with TRBD2. The CDR3 is 15 residues long. J gave up 6 bases and V 8 bases, and 11 bases lay outside the gene matches. Per the germline V gene, CDR1 is SGHAT and CDR2 is FQNNGV. The CDR3 sequence: CASGILTSGGREQYF. CDR3 nucleotide sequence: TGTGCCAGCGGTATCTTGACTAGCGGGGGCCGCGAGCAGTACTTC.

The V gene is TRBV30, the J gene TRBJ1-1; D not resolved. Germline assignment: CDR1 GTSNPN and CDR2 SVGIG (reference sequence). V was shortened by 3 bases and J by 4 bases, with 12 bases between the two germline ends. This CDR3 spans 13 amino acids. The CDR3 loop reads CAWSLMGPTEAFF. In DNA form, the CDR3 reads TGTGCCTGGAGCCTAATGGGCCCCACTGAAGCTTTCTTT.

The chain carries TRBV10-1 and TRBJ2-7; tentatively, D is TRBD1 (5 bases). This CDR3 region has 13 residues. The germline gives CDR1 WNHNN, CDR2 SYGVQD (reference sequence). Deletions cut 4 bases from V and 5 bases from J, with 12 bases between. The CDR3 sequence is CASSASGSHEQYF. The DNA for the CDR3 is TGCGCCAGCAGTGCTTCAGGGTCCCACGAGCAGTACTTC.

The V call is TRBV27, the J call TRBJ1-2; 7 nucleotides align to TRBD1. This CDR3 spans 15 amino acids. The germline gives CDR1 MNHEY, CDR2 SMNVEV (reference sequence). The V and J ends lost 5 bases and 4 bases, in that order; junction bases with no gene match: 10. In nucleotides, the CDR3 is TGTGCCAGCAGTCGTGTCCGGGACAGCCCCTATGGCTACACCTTC. This encodes CASSRVRDSPYGYTF.

The CDR3 spells CASSLPGTGEVYGYTF. The CDR3 nucleotides read TGTGCCAGCAGTTTACCCGGGACAGGGGAGGTCTATGGCTACACCTTC. The rearrangement links TRBV28 to TRBJ1-2, with 10 nucleotides matching TRBD1. Trimming at V came to 2 bases and at J to 4 bases, leaving 7 bases not matched to a gene. This CDR3 is 16 amino acids long. Germline CDR1 is MDHEN and CDR2 is SYDVKM.

The chain carries TRBV10-2 and TRBJ2-1; TRBD2 is a possible D gene (6 bases). Trimming removed 8 bases at V and 6 bases at J, with 11 bases between. Germline loops: CDR1 WSHSY, CDR2 SAAADI. The CDR3 is made up of 12 amino acids. The CDR3 DNA is TGCGCCAGCGCCTACGGGGGCAATGAGCAGTTCTTC. Its translation: CASAYGGNEQFF.

This chain links TRBV19 with TRBJ1-2; 9 positions match TRBD1. The V and J ends lost 8 bases and 2 bases, in that order; junction bases with no gene match: 6. The length of the CDR3 is 14 residues. Germline CDR1 reads LNHDA; CDR2 reads SQIVND (reference sequence). The CDR3 DNA sequence: TGTGCCAGTCAAGGACAGGGGAAGAACTATGGCTACACCTTC. It translates to CASQGQGKNYGYTF.

V gene TRBV2 combines with J gene TRBJ2-2; 12 nucleotides match TRBD2. This CDR3 is 16 amino acids long. Per germline, CDR1 SNHLY and CDR2 FYNNEI. The junction had 9 bases not matched to a gene; V was cut back by 6 bases and J by 7 bases. The CDR3 here is CASRETSGGWIGELFF. The CDR3 DNA follows: TGTGCCAGCAGGGAGACTAGCGGGGGATGGATCGGGGAGCTGTTTTTT.

This clone was counted a single time. The rearrangement joins TRBV5-6 to TRBJ2-5, with 8 bases aligning to TRBD2. CDR3 length: 14 amino acids. Germline V gene data show CDR1 as SGHDT and CDR2 as YYEEEE. Unmatched junction bases numbered 4, after V lost 4 bases and J lost 2 bases. As DNA, the CDR3 is TGTGCCAGCAGCCCGGGACTAGAACAAGAGACCCAGTACTTC. Residues: CASSPGLEQETQYF.

The table lists this clone with a count of one. V and J are TRBV5-1 and TRBJ2-4, with D maybe TRBD1 (6 bases). Trimming shortened V by 4 bases and J by 8 bases, and 16 bases separated the two germline ends. Germline V gene data show CDR1 as SGHRS and CDR2 as YFSETQ. This CDR3 has 14 amino acids. The CDR3 loop reads CASSPGQGRDIQYF. DNA of the CDR3: TGCGCCAGCAGCCCGGGGCAGGGGCGGGACATTCAGTACTTC.